The 8 T cell receptor beta chains in this list originate from one sample, sequenced in a study of cytomegalovirus exposure and HLA in healthy donors. PCR employed 60 Vbeta and 13 Jbeta primers. Method: immunoSEQ multiplex PCR; TCRdb's copy keeps in-frame clones and lacks some. The sample holds 100,000 or so clones, 75% to 85% seen once. Material: PBMCs. Receptor source: a woman between 18 and 29 years old in good health and CMV-seronegative.

This clone was detected a few times. V usage is TRBV5-1 and J usage is TRBJ2-7; tentatively, D is TRBD1 (5 bases). CDR1 is SGHRS and CDR2 is YFSETQ in the germline V gene. V was clipped by 3 bases and J by 5 bases, with 12 bases between them. The length of the CDR3 is 13 residues. CDR3 sequence: CASSWGRVDEQYF. The CDR3 DNA reads TGCGCCAGCAGCTGGGGCAGGGTCGACGAGCAGTACTTC.

The chain employs TRBV7-9 and TRBJ2-1; D is ambiguous. Germline values: CDR1 SEHNR, CDR2 FQNEAQ (reference sequence). Deletions cut 5 bases from V and 0 bases from J, with 8 bases between. The CDR3 covers 14 residues. The CDR3 protein is CASSPPSSYNEQFF. The CDR3 DNA reads TGTGCCAGCAGCCCGCCGAGCTCCTACAATGAGCAGTTCTTC. The full variable domain, with the rest looked up from reference TRBV7-9 and TRBJ2-1, is DTGVSQNPRHKITKRGQNVTFRCDPISEHNRLYWYRQTLGQGPEFLTYFQNEAQLEKSRLLSDRFSAERPKGSFSTLEIQRTEQGDSAMYLCASSPPSSYNEQFFGPGTRLTVL.

The chain is built from TRBV7-9 and TRBJ1-2, with D perhaps TRBD1 (6 bases). The CDR3 is made up of 14 amino acids. The V end lost 3 bases, the J end lost 4 bases, and 12 bases lay between the germline ends. Germline-derived CDR1 and CDR2 are SEHNR and FQNEAQ (reference sequence). The CDR3 DNA follows: TGTGCCAGCAGCTTTGGACAGTCACCCTATGGCTACACCTTC. Protein: CASSFGQSPYGYTF.

The chain links TRBV15 to TRBJ2-3; 11 bases align to TRBD1. V lost 0 bases to trimming and J lost 4 bases; unmatched junction nucleotides: 3. The CDR3 has 16 residues. Germline V gene data show CDR1 as LNHNV and CDR2 as YYDKDF (reference sequence). CDR3 sequence reads: CATSREGQGVADTQYF. The CDR3 bases are TGTGCCACCAGCAGAGAGGGACAGGGGGTTGCAGATACGCAGTATTTT.

This sequence joins TRBV5-1 and TRBJ2-6, with D hard to call. This CDR3 region has 15 residues. Germline V gene sequence: CDR1 SGHRS, CDR2 YFSETQ. V was cut by 0 bases and J by 0 bases, with 4 bases left in between. The CDR3 DNA follows: TGCGCCAGCAGCTTGGTTAGCTCTGGGGCCAACGTCCTGACTTTC. Amino acid sequence: CASSLVSSGANVLTF.

This clone was recorded only once. This chain connects TRBV5-1 to TRBJ2-1, with 7 bases identical to TRBD2. The CDR3 spans 14 residues. Germline V gene sequence: CDR1 SGHRS, CDR2 YFSETQ. Germline trimming cut 5 bases from V and 8 bases from J; bases unmatched to any gene: 10. CDR3 sequence reads: CASRGGGRRDEQFF. The CDR3 DNA follows: TGCGCCAGCAGGGGGGGAGGGAGAAGAGATGAGCAGTTCTTC.

V is TRBV4-1 and J is TRBJ2-1; the D gene is possibly TRBD1 (6 bases). Between the trimmed V and J ends, which lost 0 bases and 10 bases, there was a span of 19 bases. The CDR3 spans 16 residues. Germline values: CDR1 MGHRA, CDR2 YSYEKL. The CDR3 is CASSQEKRTARMEQFF. The CDR3 DNA reads TGCGCCAGCAGCCAAGAGAAGAGGACAGCTAGAATGGAGCAGTTCTTC.

This chain joins TRBV7-3 and TRBJ1-1, with TRBD1 identical over 8 bases. J was trimmed by 7 bases and V by 2 bases; bases with no gene match: 6. CDR3 length: 14 residues. Germline CDR1 and CDR2: SGHTA and FQGTGA. The CDR3, as DNA: TGTGCCAGCAGCTTATACCAGGGGGCGGGTGAAGCTTTCTTT. Translating it yields CASSLYQGAGEAFF.